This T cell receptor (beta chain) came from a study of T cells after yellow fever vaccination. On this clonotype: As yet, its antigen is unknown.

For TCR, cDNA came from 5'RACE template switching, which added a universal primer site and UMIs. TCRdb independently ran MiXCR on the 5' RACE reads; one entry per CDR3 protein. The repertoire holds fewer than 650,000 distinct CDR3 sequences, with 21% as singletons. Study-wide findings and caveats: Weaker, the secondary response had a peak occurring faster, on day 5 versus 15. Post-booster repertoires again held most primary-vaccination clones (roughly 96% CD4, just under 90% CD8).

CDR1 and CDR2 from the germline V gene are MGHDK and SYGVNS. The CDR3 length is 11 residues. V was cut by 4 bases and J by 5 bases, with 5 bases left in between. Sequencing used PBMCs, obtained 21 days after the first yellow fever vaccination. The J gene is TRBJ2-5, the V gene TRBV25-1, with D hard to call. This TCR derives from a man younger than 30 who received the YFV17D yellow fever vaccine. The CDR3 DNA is TGTGCCAGCAGTGGACCCGAGACCCAGTACTTC. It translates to CASSGPETQYF.